This T cell receptor (beta chain) emerged from a study of blood T cell repertoires in COVID-19. About the research overall: Collection of acute and convalescent COVID-19 samples took place in the United States, Italy and Spain. T cells, B-cell-depleted T cells, or PBMCs provided the cDNA or gDNA that served as material.

Followed longitudinally, the Seattle patients had been enrolled during active infection. Trimming cost V 8 bases and J 7 bases, with 15 bases left between them. Per the germline V gene, CDR1 is SNHLY and CDR2 is FYNNEI. CDR3 length equals 13 residues. In the study's own analysis: The assay estimated nucleated cells by amplifying reference gene primers. Sequencing was performed with immunoSEQ multiplex PCR; in TCRdb, only in-frame clones are kept and a portion is missing. For V, J and clone size, that table is used; D and trimming come from the DNA. Of about 270,000 clones in the sample, less than 90% were seen once.

The V call is TRBV2, the J call TRBJ1-5; D call uncertain. This clonotype was sampled from a woman aged 70-85 years with COVID-19, enrolled during active disease. Material: peripheral blood. CDR3 in amino acids: CASLGSWAQPQHF. The CDR3 DNA is TGTGCCAGCCTTGGGTCCTGGGCCCAGCCCCAGCATTTT.